Below, 14 T cell receptor beta chains from the same sample are listed, as sequenced in a study of CD8+CD57+ T cells in acquired aplastic anemia. According to the study, genomic DNA was the template for TCR beta VDJ and CDR3 profiling. TCRdb re-derived calls from the reads in MiXCR, one entry per CDR3 protein. The sample holds under 200,000 distinct CDR3 sequences, 45% to 50% seen once. Flow cytometry had shown expanded CD8+CD57+ cells in the patients chosen for sequencing. The sequenced sample consisted of sorted CD4+, CD8+, or CD8+CD57+ T cells (not recorded which) from PBMCs. Receptors originate from a human donor with aplastic anemia.

This clonotype was counted only a few times. The chain combines TRBV20-1 with TRBJ2-7; D uncertain. V shed 2 bases and J shed 7 bases, with 6 bases lying between them. CDR1 and CDR2 (germline): DFQATT, SNEGSKA (reference sequence). The CDR3 length is 10 residues. The DNA for the CDR3 is TGCAGTGCTAGACAGGAGGAGCAGTACTTC. Protein product: CSARQEEQYF.

The rearrangement links TRBV15 to TRBJ2-7, with D possibly being TRBD1 or TRBD2 (6 bases each). Trimming pared 6 bases from V and 4 bases from J, leaving 16 bases between. The CDR3 loop spans 14 amino acids. The V gene's germline CDR1 is LNHNV and CDR2 YYDKDF (reference sequence). The CDR3 sequence is CATSDLQGGYEQYF. The CDR3 DNA reads TGTGCCACCAGTGATTTGCAAGGGGGGTACGAGCAGTACTTC.

The genes are TRBV25-1 and TRBJ2-1; possibly TRBD2 for D (6 bases). The length of the CDR3 is 15 residues. The V gene's germline CDR1 is MGHDK and CDR2 SYGVNS. Trimming took 11 bases from V and 6 from J, leaving 23 bases between them. This CDR3 reads CAGGEWRTTSNEQFF. The CDR3 DNA sequence: TGTGCCGGCGGTGAATGGAGGACTACAAGCAATGAGCAGTTCTTC.

The chain employs TRBV6-6 and TRBJ2-3; TRBD2 agrees at 7 bases. Germline V gene data show CDR1 as MNHNY and CDR2 as SVGAGI (reference sequence). Trimming cost V 8 bases and J 14 bases; bases outside gene matches: 13. This CDR3 is built from 12 residues. The DNA for the CDR3 is TGTGCCAGCGGTATCGGGGGAGGGCCGGGGTATTTT. It is translated as CASGIGGGPGYF.

The chain joins TRBV13 to TRBJ2-3, with TRBD1 as a possible D gene (5 bases). Per the germline V gene, CDR1 is PRHDT and CDR2 is FYEKMQ (reference sequence). V was cut by 0 bases and J by 3 bases, with 7 bases left in between. CDR3 length: 14 residues. CDR3 region: CASSLGQVTDTQYF. Written as DNA, the CDR3 is TGTGCCAGCAGCTTAGGACAGGTAACAGATACGCAGTATTTT.

The genes are TRBV20-1 and TRBJ2-1; 12 positions agree with TRBD1. The trim removed 6 bases at V and 10 bases at J, leaving 4 bases unmatched. The CDR3 totals 12 residues. Germline CDR1 and CDR2: DFQATT and SNEGSKA (reference sequence). CDR3 in DNA: TGCAGTGCCTCCGGGACAGGGGGCGAGCAGTTCTTC. Protein sequence: CSASGTGGEQFF.

This chain uses TRBV7-6 with TRBJ2-7, with a weak D call TRBD2 (6 bases). Between the trimmed V and J ends, which lost 2 bases and 6 bases, there was a span of 14 bases. CDR3 length equals 14 residues. Germline values: CDR1 SGHVS, CDR2 FNYEAQ. The CDR3 DNA reads TGTGCCAGCAGCTTATCGCGGGGTCTGGGCGAGCAGTACTTC. Translated, it gives CASSLSRGLGEQYF. The complete variable domain, with remaining parts taken from reference TRBV7-6 and TRBJ2-7, reads GAGVSQSPRYKVTKRGQDVALRCDPISGHVSLYWYRQALGQGPEFLTYFNYEAQQDKSGLPNDRFSAERPEGSISTLTIQRTEQRDSAMYRCASSLSRGLGEQYFGPGTRLTVT.

This clonotype was seen repeatedly, ten times or more. J is TRBJ1-2 and V is TRBV5-1; no firm D call. V shed 5 bases and J shed 8 bases, with 13 bases lying between them. CDR3 length: 12 amino acids. Germline CDR1 is SGHRS and CDR2 is YFSETQ. In nucleotides, the CDR3 is TGCGCCAGCAGGGGCCCGGGTGTGGGCTACACCTTC. As protein: CASRGPGVGYTF.

V is TRBV20-1 and J is TRBJ1-1; TRBD1 is a possible D gene (5 bases). CDR1 and CDR2 (germline): DFQATT, SNEGSKA (reference sequence). The CDR3 consists of 15 residues. The V end was cut by 3 bases, the J end by 5 bases, with 19 bases between. The CDR3 sequence is CSAREVDTAGTEAFF. The CDR3 DNA sequence: TGCAGTGCTAGGGAGGTGGACACCGCGGGTACTGAAGCTTTCTTT.

This sequence joins TRBV6-2 or TRBV6-3 and TRBJ1-2, with no clear D. Germline V gene data show CDR1 as MNHEY and CDR2 as SVGEGT. The V gene lost 6 bases and the J gene lost 5 bases, with 13 bases spanning the gap. This CDR3 region has 13 residues. CDR3 in amino acids: CASRDTAKYGYTF. The CDR3 DNA reads TGTGCCAGCAGGGATACAGCAAAATATGGCTACACCTTC.

In this sample, this clonotype turned up many times. V and J are TRBV19 and TRBJ2-2, with 14 bases matching TRBD2. CDR1 is LNHDA and CDR2 is SQIVND in the germline V gene (reference sequence). The junction had 5 bases not matched to a gene; V was cut back by 8 bases and J by 0 bases. CDR3 length: 17 amino acids. CDR3 amino acids: CASGLAGGSPNTGELFF. Here the CDR3 DNA reads TGTGCCAGTGGACTAGCGGGAGGCTCCCCGAACACCGGGGAGCTGTTTTTT.

This clonotype occurred a few times. The rearrangement joins TRBV25-1 to TRBJ1-4; 7 bases agree with TRBD1. V was pared by 5 bases and J by 4 bases, with 10 bases of the junction left unmatched. CDR1 is MGHDK, CDR2 SYGVNS, per germline. The CDR3 contains 16 residues. The CDR3 region is CASSIWDSSINEKLFF. The CDR3 coding sequence is TGTGCCAGCAGTATCTGGGACAGCTCAATTAATGAAAAACTGTTTTTT.

The rearrangement uses TRBV4-2 and TRBJ1-6, with a possible D match to TRBD1 (6 bases). Trimming took 4 bases from V and 5 from J, leaving 12 bases between them. CDR1 is LGHNA, CDR2 YNFKEQ, per germline. The CDR3 has 15 amino acids. CDR3 sequence (DNA): TGTGCCAGCAGCCGGACGGACAGTAATAATTCACCCCTCCACTTT. Translating it yields CASSRTDSNNSPLHF.

This clonotype has a handful of counts. The V gene is TRBV24-1, the J gene TRBJ1-1, with TRBD1 identical over 8 bases. The CDR3 has 13 amino acids. Trimming took 7 bases from V and 6 from J; bases not matched to a gene: 6. CDR1 and CDR2 from the germline V gene are KGHDR and SFDVKD. CDR3 sequence: CATSAGGIAEAFF. The DNA for the CDR3 is TGTGCCACCAGCGCAGGGGGCATCGCTGAAGCTTTCTTT.